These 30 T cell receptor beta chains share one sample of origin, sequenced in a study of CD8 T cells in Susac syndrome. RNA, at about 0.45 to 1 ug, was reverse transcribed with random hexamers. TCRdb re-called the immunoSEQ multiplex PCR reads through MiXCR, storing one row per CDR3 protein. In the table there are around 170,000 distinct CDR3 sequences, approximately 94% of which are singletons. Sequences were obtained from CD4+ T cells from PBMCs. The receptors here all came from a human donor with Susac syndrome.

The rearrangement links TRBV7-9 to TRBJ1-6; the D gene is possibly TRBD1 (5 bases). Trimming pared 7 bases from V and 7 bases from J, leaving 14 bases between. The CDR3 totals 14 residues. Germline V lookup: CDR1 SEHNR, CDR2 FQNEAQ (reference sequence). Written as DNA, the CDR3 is TGTGCCAGCACGTCTTGGGGCGCAAATTCACCCCTCCACTTT. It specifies CASTSWGANSPLHF.

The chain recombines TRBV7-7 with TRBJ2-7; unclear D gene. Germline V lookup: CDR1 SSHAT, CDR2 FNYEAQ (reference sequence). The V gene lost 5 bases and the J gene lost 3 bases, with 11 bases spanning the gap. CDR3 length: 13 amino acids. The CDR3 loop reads CASSPSPGYEQYF. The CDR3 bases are TGTGCCAGCAGCCCAAGCCCGGGCTACGAGCAGTACTTC.

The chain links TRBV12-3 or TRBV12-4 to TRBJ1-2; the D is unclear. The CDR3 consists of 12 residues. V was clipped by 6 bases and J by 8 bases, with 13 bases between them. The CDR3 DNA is TGTGCCAGCAGAACCCGGCCGGGAGGCTACACCTTC. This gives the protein CASRTRPGGYTF.

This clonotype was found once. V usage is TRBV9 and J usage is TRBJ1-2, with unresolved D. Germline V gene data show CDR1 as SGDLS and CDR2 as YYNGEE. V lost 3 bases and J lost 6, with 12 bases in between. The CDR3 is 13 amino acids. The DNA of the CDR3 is TGTGCCAGCAGCGCCCGTCCGGGGAATGGCTACACCTTC. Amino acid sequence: CASSARPGNGYTF.

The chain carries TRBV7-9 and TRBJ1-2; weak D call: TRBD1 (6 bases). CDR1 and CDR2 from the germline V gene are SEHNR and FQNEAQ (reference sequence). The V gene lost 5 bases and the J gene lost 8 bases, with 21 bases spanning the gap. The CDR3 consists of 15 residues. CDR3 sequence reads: CASSPPRDTGPGYTF. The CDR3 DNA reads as TGTGCCAGCAGCCCCCCCCGGGACACCGGGCCAGGCTACACCTTC. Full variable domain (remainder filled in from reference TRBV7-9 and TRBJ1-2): DTGVSQNPRHKITKRGQNVTFRCDPISEHNRLYWYRQTLGQGPEFLTYFQNEAQLEKSRLLSDRFSAERPKGSFSTLEIQRTEQGDSAMYLCASSPPRDTGPGYTFGSGTRLTVV.

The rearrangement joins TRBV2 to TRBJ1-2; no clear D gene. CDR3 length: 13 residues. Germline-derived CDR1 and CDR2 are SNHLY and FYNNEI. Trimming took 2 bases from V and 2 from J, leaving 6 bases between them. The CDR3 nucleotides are TGTGCCAGCAGTGAATCCAGGAACTATGGCTACACCTTC. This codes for CASSESRNYGYTF.

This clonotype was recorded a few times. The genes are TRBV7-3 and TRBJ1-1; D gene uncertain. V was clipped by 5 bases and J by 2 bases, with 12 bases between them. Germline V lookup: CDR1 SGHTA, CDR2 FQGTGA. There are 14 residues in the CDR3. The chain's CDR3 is CASSEGRTNTEAFF. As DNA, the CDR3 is TGTGCCAGCAGCGAAGGACGTACTAACACTGAAGCTTTCTTT. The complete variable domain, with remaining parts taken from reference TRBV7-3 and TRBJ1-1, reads GAGVSQTPSNKVTEKGKYVELRCDPISGHTALYWYRQSLGQGPEFLIYFQGTGAADDSGLPNDRFFAVRPEGSVSTLKIQRTERGDSAVYLCASSEGRTNTEAFFGQGTRLTVV.

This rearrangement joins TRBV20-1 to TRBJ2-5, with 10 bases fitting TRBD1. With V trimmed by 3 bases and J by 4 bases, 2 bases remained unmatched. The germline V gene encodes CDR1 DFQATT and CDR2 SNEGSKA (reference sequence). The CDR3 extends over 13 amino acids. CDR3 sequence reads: CSARRTGGETQYF. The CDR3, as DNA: TGCAGTGCTAGGAGGACAGGGGGAGAGACCCAGTACTTC.

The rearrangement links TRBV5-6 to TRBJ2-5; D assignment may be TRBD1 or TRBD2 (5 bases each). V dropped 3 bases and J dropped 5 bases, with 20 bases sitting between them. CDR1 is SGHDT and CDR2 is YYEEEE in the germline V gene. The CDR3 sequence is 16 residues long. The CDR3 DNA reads TGTGCCAGCAGCTCTGAGGGGCCGGTAGGGTGGGAGACCCAGTACTTC. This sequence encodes CASSSEGPVGWETQYF.

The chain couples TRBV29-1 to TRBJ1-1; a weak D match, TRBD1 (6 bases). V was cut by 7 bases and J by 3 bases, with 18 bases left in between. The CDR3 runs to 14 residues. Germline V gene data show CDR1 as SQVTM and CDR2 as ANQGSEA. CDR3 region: CSASAQGLDTEAFF. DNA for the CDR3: TGCAGCGCATCGGCACAGGGATTGGACACTGAAGCTTTCTTT.

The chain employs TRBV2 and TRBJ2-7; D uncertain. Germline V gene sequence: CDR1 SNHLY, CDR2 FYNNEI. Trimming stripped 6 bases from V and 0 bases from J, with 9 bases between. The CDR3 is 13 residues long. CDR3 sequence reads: CASRIWISYEQYF. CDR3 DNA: TGTGCCAGCAGAATCTGGATCTCCTACGAGCAGTACTTC.

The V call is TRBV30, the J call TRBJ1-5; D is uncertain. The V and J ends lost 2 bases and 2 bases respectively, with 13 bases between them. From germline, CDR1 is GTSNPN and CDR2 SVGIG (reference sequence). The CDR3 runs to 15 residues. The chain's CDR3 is CAWSLQQTRNQPQHF. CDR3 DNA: TGTGCCTGGAGTCTTCAGCAGACCCGCAATCAGCCCCAGCATTTT.

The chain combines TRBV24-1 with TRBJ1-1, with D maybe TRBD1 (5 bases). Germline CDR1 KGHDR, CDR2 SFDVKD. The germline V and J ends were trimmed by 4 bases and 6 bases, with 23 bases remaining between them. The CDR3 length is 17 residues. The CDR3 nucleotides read TGTGCCACCAGTGACCACCTCAGGGTTCCGGGGCTTTCTGAAGCTTTCTTT. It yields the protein CATSDHLRVPGLSEAFF.

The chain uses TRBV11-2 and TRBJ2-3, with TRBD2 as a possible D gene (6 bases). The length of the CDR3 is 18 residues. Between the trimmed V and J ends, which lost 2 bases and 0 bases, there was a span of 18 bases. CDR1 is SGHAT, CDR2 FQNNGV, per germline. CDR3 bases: TGTGCCAGCAGCTTATTTCCTTCTGCGGGGCGAAGCACAGATACGCAGTATTTT. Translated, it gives CASSLFPSAGRSTDTQYF.

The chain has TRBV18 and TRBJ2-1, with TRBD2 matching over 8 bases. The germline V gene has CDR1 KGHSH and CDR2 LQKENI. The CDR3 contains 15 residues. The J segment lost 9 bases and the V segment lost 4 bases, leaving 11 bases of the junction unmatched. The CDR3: CASSLSLAELAEQFF. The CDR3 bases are TGTGCCAGCTCACTGTCACTAGCGGAGCTGGCTGAGCAGTTCTTC.

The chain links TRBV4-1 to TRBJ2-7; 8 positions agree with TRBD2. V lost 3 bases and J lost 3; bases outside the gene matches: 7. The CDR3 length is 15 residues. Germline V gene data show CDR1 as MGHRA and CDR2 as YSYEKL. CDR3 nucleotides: TGCGCCAGCAGCCAGCCAGCGGGGGCAGGCTACGAGCAGTACTTC. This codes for CASSQPAGAGYEQYF.

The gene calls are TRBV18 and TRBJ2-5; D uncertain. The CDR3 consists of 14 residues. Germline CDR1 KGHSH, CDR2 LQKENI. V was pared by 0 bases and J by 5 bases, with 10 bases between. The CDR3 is CASSPPSGSETQYF. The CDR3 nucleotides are TGTGCCAGCTCACCACCGTCCGGGTCCGAGACCCAGTACTTC.

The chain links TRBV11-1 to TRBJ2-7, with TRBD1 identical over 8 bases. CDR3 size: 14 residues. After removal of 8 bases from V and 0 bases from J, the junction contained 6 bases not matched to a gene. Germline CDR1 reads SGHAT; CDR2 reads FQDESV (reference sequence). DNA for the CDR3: TGTGCCAGCGTACGGGACAGGTTCTCCTACGAGCAGTACTTC. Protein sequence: CASVRDRFSYEQYF. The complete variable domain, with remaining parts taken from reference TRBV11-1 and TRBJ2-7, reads EAEVAQSPRYKITEKSQAVAFWCDPISGHATLYWYRQILGQGPELLVQFQDESVVDDSQLPKDRFSAERLKGVDSTLKIQPAELGDSAMYLCASVRDRFSYEQYFGPGTRLTVT.

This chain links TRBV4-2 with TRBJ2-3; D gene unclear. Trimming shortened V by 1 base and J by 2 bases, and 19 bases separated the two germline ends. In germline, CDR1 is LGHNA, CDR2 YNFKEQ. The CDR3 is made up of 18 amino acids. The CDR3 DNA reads TGTGCCAGCAGCCAAGTTGCTCGCGTCGGAGATACCACAGATACGCAGTATTTT. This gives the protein CASSQVARVGDTTDTQYF.

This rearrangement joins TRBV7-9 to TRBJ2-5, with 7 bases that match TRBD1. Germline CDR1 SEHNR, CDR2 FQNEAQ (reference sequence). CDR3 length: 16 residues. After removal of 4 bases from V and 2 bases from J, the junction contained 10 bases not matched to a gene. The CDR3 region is CASSSPGQRPQETQYF. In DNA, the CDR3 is TGTGCCAGCAGCTCACCGGGACAGAGACCTCAAGAGACCCAGTACTTC.

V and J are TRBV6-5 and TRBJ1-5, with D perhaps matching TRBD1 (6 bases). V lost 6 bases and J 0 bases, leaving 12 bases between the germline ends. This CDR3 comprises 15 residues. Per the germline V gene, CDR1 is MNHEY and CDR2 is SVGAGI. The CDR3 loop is CASSLNRDSNQPQHF. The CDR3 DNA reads TGTGCCAGCAGCCTAAACAGGGATAGCAATCAGCCCCAGCATTTT.

CDR3 nucleotide sequence: TGCAGCGCTGACAGGGAGGGATTGACTGAAGCTTTCTTT. Residues: CSADREGLTEAFF. The rearrangement uses TRBV29-1 and TRBJ1-1; TRBD1 matches 7 bases. Per germline, CDR1 SQVTM and CDR2 ANQGSEA. The trim removed 7 bases at V and 5 bases at J, leaving 10 bases unmatched. The CDR3 runs 13 residues.

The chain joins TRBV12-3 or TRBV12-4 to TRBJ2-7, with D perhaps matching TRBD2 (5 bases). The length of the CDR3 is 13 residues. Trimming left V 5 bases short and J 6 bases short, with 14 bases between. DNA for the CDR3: TGTGCCAGCAGTCAAGCGGATGGAGGCGAGCAGTACTTC. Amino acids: CASSQADGGEQYF.

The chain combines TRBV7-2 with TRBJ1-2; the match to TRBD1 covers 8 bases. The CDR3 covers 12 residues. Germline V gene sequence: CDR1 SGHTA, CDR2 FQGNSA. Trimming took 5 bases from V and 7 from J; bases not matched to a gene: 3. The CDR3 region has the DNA TGTGCCAGCAGCGTACAGGGGGGTGGCTACACCTTC. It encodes CASSVQGGGYTF. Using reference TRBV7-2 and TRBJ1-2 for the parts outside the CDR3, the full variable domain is GAGVSQSPSNKVTEKGKDVELRCDPISGHTALYWYRQSLGQGLEFLIYFQGNSAPDKSGLPSDRFSAERTGGSVSTLTIQRTQQEDSAVYLCASSVQGGGYTFGSGTRLTVV.

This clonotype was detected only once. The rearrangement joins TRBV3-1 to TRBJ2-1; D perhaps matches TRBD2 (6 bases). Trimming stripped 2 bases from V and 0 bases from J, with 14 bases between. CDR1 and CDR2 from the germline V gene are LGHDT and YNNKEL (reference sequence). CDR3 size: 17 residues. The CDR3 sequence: CASSQPRLVSSYNEQFF. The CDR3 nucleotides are TGTGCCAGCAGCCAACCAAGACTAGTTAGCTCCTACAATGAGCAGTTCTTC.

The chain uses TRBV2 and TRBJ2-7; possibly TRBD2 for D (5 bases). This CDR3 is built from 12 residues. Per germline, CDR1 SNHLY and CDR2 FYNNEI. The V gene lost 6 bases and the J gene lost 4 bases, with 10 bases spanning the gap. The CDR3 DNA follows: TGTGCCAGCAGAAAGGACTCTTACGAGCAGTACTTC. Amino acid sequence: CASRKDSYEQYF.

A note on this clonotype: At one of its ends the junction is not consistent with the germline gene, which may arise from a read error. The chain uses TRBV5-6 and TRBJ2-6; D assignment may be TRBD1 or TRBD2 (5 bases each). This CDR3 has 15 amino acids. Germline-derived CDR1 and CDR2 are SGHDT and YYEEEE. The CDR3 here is CASSLGQSGANVLIF. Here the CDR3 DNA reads TGTGCCAGCAGCTTGGGACAATCCGGGGCCAACGTCCTGATTTTC.

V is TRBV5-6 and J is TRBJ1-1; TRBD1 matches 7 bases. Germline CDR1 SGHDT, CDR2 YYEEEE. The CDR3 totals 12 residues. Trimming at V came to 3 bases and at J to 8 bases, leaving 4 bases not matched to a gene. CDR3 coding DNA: TGTGCCAGCAGCTCTCCGGACAGGGAAGCTTTCTTT. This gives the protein CASSSPDREAFF.

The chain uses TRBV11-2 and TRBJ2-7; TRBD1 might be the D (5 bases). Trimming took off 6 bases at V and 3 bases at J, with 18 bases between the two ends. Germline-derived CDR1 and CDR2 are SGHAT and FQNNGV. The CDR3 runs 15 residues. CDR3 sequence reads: CASRQWGHTVYEQYF. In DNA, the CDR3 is TGTGCCAGCAGGCAATGGGGCCATACAGTCTACGAGCAGTACTTC.

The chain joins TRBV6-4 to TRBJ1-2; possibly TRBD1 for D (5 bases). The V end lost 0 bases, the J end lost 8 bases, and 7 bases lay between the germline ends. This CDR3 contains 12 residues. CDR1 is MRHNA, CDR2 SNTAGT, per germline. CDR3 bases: TGTGCCAGCAGTGACTCTTGGGGCGGCTACACCTTC. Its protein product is CASSDSWGGYTF.